The clone carrying this T cell receptor beta chain occurred many times. Antigen unknown. The sample's time point: patch test 1, 2 weeks after DPC sensitization. The sample's treatment: therapeutic diphenylcyclopropenone sensitization with weekly scalp DPC. Total RNA came from unfractionated whole blood. Blood sampling occurred before each patch-test application. Germline CDR1 and CDR2: ENHRY and SYGVKD. The V end lost 6 bases, the J end lost 3 bases, and 12 bases lay between the germline ends. This CDR3 has 13 residues. Via MiXCR, TCRdb re-called the RACE reads, giving one row per CDR3 protein. The profile shows tens of thousands of distinct CDR3 sequences, more than 9.5% of them singletons. This specimen belongs to a study of human T cells and chemical hapten exposure. Notes on the study in general: Having alopecia, the donors may differ immunologically from healthy people. Sensitization with DPC brought no change to TCRs above 1 in 1000 in frequency.

The clonotype was recovered from a woman aged 40 to 49 with alopecia areata. Some clones in this sample may be carry-over from other donors' samples. The chain is built from TRBV10-3 and TRBJ2-7; perhaps TRBD1 as D (5 bases). The sequenced sample was whole blood, obtained in connection with sensitization to the hapten diphenylcyclopropenone (DPC). CDR3 loop: CAIRALDNYEQYF. In DNA form, the CDR3 reads TGTGCCATCAGGGCCCTGGACAACTACGAGCAGTACTTC.